Shown below are 27 T cell receptor beta chains from a single sample sequenced in a study of radiotherapy plus CTLA-4 blockade in lung cancer. Method: immunoSEQ multiplex PCR; TCRdb's copy keeps in-frame clones and lacks some. Among about 73,000 clones listed, more than 75% were seen once. The material was peripheral blood, obtained from a patient treated with radiotherapy plus ipilimumab. The receptors stem from a human donor with non-small cell lung cancer that progressed on radiotherapy plus ipilimumab.

The gene calls are TRBV6-5 and TRBJ1-1; 8 bases are a match to TRBD1. The CDR3 totals 13 residues. V trimming: 7 bases; J trimming: 5 bases; junction bases outside the gene matches: 6. Germline lookup yields CDR1 MNHEY and CDR2 SVGAGI. In nucleotides, the CDR3 is TGTGCCAGCATTTCAGGGGGCCGGACTGAAGCTTTCTTT. Its translation: CASISGGRTEAFF.

The J gene is TRBJ1-5, the V gene TRBV28, with D unclear. CDR1 MDHEN and CDR2 SYDVKM come from the germline V gene. V gave up 4 bases and J gave up 0 bases, with 16 bases separating them. CDR3 length: 17 residues. CDR3 DNA sequence: TGTGCCAGCAGTTCTACATCACCATCATATAGCAATCAGCCCCAGCATTTT. Its translation: CASSSTSPSYSNQPQHF.

Written as DNA, the CDR3 is TGCGCCAGCAGCCAAGAGCCAGCGAGCTCCACTGAAGCTTTCTTT. It is translated as CASSQEPASSTEAFF. The gene calls are TRBV4-1 and TRBJ1-1; no clear D. Germline V gene sequence: CDR1 MGHRA, CDR2 YSYEKL. This CDR3 has 15 residues. V lost 0 bases to trimming and J lost 4 bases, with 12 bases between them.

This clone was detected only once. The chain employs TRBV10-3 and TRBJ1-2; TRBD1 agrees at 8 bases. CDR1 is ENHRY and CDR2 is SYGVKD in the germline V gene. V lost 3 bases to trimming and J lost 4 bases; unmatched junction nucleotides: 4. The CDR3 is made up of 14 amino acids. The CDR3 loop reads CAISDRQGRYGYTF. The CDR3, as DNA: TGTGCCATCAGTGACCGACAGGGGCGCTATGGCTACACCTTC.

The rearrangement links TRBV6-5 to TRBJ2-3; TRBD2 aligns across 7 bases. CDR3 length: 14 amino acids. Trimming cost V 4 bases and J 1 base; bases outside gene matches: 2. Germline CDR1 and CDR2: MNHEY and SVGAGI. CDR3 loop: CASSSGLRTDTQYF. DNA for the CDR3: TGTGCCAGCAGTTCGGGACTACGCACAGATACGCAGTATTTT.

This clone was counted a single time. V and J are TRBV19 and TRBJ2-3; possible D gene TRBD1, 5 bases. This CDR3 contains 13 residues. Germline values: CDR1 LNHDA, CDR2 SQIVND (reference sequence). V was cut by 5 bases and J by 3 bases, with 9 bases left in between. The CDR3 region is CASSFRETDTQYF. The DNA of the CDR3 is TGTGCCAGTAGTTTCAGGGAAACAGATACGCAGTATTTT.

The chain combines TRBV5-1 with TRBJ2-7, with a weak D call TRBD1 (6 bases). V was cut by 4 bases and J by 0 bases, with 14 bases left in between. This CDR3 has 15 residues. Per germline, CDR1 SGHRS and CDR2 YFSETQ. Here the CDR3 reads CASSLGTTSSYEQYF. Here the CDR3 DNA reads TGCGCCAGCAGCCTAGGGACAACCAGCTCCTACGAGCAGTACTTC. Full variable domain (missing parts from reference TRBV5-1 and TRBJ2-7): KAGVTQTPRYLIKTRGQQVTLSCSPISGHRSVSWYQQTPGQGLQFLFEYFSETQRNKGNFPGRFSGRQFSNSRSEMNVSTLELGDSALYLCASSLGTTSSYEQYFGPGTRLTVT.

This chain connects TRBV7-3 to TRBJ2-2, with 9 positions matching TRBD2. J gave up 3 bases and V 1 base, and 3 bases lay outside the gene matches. Germline V gives CDR1 SGHTA, CDR2 FQGTGA. The CDR3 covers 16 residues. This CDR3 reads CASSLSSGSHTGELFF. In DNA, the CDR3 is TGTGCCAGCAGCTTAAGTAGCGGGAGTCACACCGGGGAGCTGTTTTTT.

The V gene is TRBV9, the J gene TRBJ1-4; D is ambiguous. The CDR3 contains 15 residues. Germline V gives CDR1 SGDLS, CDR2 YYNGEE. V lost 4 bases to trimming and J lost 5 bases, with 15 bases between them. Here the CDR3 reads CASSPLQGLNEKLFF. The CDR3 DNA reads as TGTGCCAGCAGCCCCCTTCAAGGGCTCAATGAAAAACTGTTTTTT.

This sequence joins TRBV11-2 and TRBJ2-5; 7 nucleotides agree with TRBD1. CDR3 size: 14 residues. The junction had 6 bases not matched to a gene; V was cut back by 5 bases and J by 3 bases. CDR1 SGHAT and CDR2 FQNNGV come from the germline V gene. CDR3 DNA sequence: TGTGCCAGCAGCACCTTGGGGACAGAAGAGACCCAGTACTTC. Translation: CASSTLGTEETQYF.

This clone came up once. The chain has TRBV11-2 and TRBJ1-3, with 8 bases fitting TRBD1. The CDR3 covers 17 residues. Germline V gives CDR1 SGHAT, CDR2 FQNNGV. J lost 4 bases, V lost 4 bases, and 12 bases had no gene match. The CDR3 DNA follows: TGTGCCAGCAGCTCCTTTCCCGGACAGGGAGGAGGAAACACCATATATTTT. Its protein product is CASSSFPGQGGGNTIYF.

This clone occurred once. This CDR3 reads CASSPNNRVSDTQYF. The CDR3, as DNA: TGTGCCAGCAGCCCTAACAACAGAGTATCAGATACGCAGTATTTT. This chain joins TRBV13 and TRBJ2-3; D uncertain. The CDR3 sequence is 15 residues long. CDR1 is PRHDT, CDR2 FYEKMQ, per germline (reference sequence). V dropped 5 bases and J dropped 4 bases, with 16 bases sitting between them.

V usage is TRBV5-1 and J usage is TRBJ1-4; TRBD1 agrees at 9 bases. Germline CDR1 and CDR2: SGHRS and YFSETQ. V shed 0 bases and J 8 bases; nucleotides not matched to a gene: 5. The CDR3 is 15 amino acids. CDR3 coding DNA: TGCGCCAGCAGCTTGGGGACAGGGGATGGCGAAAAACTGTTTTTT. Translation: CASSLGTGDGEKLFF.

This clone was observed a handful of times. The CDR3 sequence is CASSLGVSKETQYF. CDR3 nucleotides: TGTGCCAGCAGCTTAGGTGTCTCTAAAGAGACCCAGTACTTC. The genes are TRBV11-2 and TRBJ2-5; D is unresolved. V was cut by 1 base and J by 3 bases, with 9 bases left in between. CDR1 SGHAT and CDR2 FQNNGV come from the germline V gene. The CDR3 is made up of 14 amino acids. The complete variable domain, with remaining parts taken from reference TRBV11-2 and TRBJ2-5, reads EAGVAQSPRYKIIEKRQSVAFWCNPISGHATLYWYQQILGQGPKLLIQFQNNGVVDDSQLPKDRFSAERLKGVDSTLKIQPAKLEDSAVYLCASSLGVSKETQYFGPGTRLLVL.

The gene calls are TRBV6-5 and TRBJ2-7, with TRBD2 identical over 9 bases. The V gene end was trimmed by 0 bases and the J gene end by 7 bases; junction bases not matched to a gene: 1. The CDR3 sequence is 13 residues long. The germline gives CDR1 MNHEY, CDR2 SVGAGI. The CDR3 protein is CASSYSLAGEQYV. CDR3 nucleotides: TGTGCCAGCAGTTACTCACTAGCGGGTGAGCAGTACGTC.

This chain links TRBV11-3 with TRBJ2-3; 8 nucleotides line up with TRBD1. The CDR3 loop spans 16 amino acids. The V and J ends lost 1 base and 4 bases, in that order; junction bases with no gene match: 7. Germline V CDR1 and CDR2: SGHNT, YENEEA. The CDR3 loop is CASSLVGQGVADTQYF. DNA for the CDR3: TGTGCCAGCAGCTTAGTAGGACAGGGCGTCGCAGATACGCAGTATTTT. Using reference TRBV11-3 and TRBJ2-3 for the parts outside the CDR3, the full variable domain is EAGVVQSPRYKIIEKKQPVAFWCNPISGHNTLYWYLQNLGQGPELLIRYENEEAVDDSQLPKDRFSAERLKGVDSTLKIQPAELGDSAVYLCASSLVGQGVADTQYFGPGTRLTVL.

The CDR3 region is CASSLNPPGQEYEQYF. DNA for the CDR3: TGTGCCAGCAGTCTCAACCCGCCGGGACAGGAGTACGAGCAGTACTTC. This rearrangement joins TRBV28 to TRBJ2-7; TRBD1 matches at 8 bases. This CDR3 is built from 16 residues. Germline CDR1 and CDR2: MDHEN and SYDVKM. The junction had 13 bases not matched to a gene; V was cut back by 5 bases and J by 4 bases.

A few counts support this clone. This chain links TRBV19 with TRBJ2-1; D might be TRBD2 (6 bases). This CDR3 contains 13 residues. V was trimmed by 7 bases and J by 4 bases, leaving 11 bases between them. Germline V lookup: CDR1 LNHDA, CDR2 SQIVND (reference sequence). Here the CDR3 reads CASTSGTYNEQFF. The DNA for the CDR3 is TGTGCCAGTACCTCAGGGACTTACAATGAGCAGTTCTTC. Combining the CDR3 with reference TRBV19 and TRBJ2-1 gives the whole variable domain DGGITQSPKYLFRKEGQNVTLSCEQNLNHDAMYWYRQDPGQGLRLIYYSQIVNDFQKGDIAEGYSVSREKKESFPLTVTSAQKNPTAFYLCASTSGTYNEQFFGPGTRLTVL.

V gene TRBV25-1 combines with J gene TRBJ2-1, with D uncertain. This CDR3 comprises 10 residues. With 8 bases removed from V and 7 bases from J, the gap between germline ends came to 6 bases. In germline, CDR1 is MGHDK, CDR2 SYGVNS. The CDR3 coding sequence is TGTGCCAGCTTCGAAAATGAGCAGTTCTTC. Its translation is CASFENEQFF.

This clone was picked up one time. This chain connects TRBV9 to TRBJ2-7; no definite D call. Germline V gene sequence: CDR1 SGDLS, CDR2 YYNGEE. The V end lost 2 bases, the J end lost 6 bases, and 6 bases lay between the germline ends. The CDR3 is 11 residues long. CDR3 sequence (DNA): TGTGCCAGCAGCGTTAGAATCGAGCAGTACGTC. Translating gives CASSVRIEQYV.

This clone was counted a single time. The chain couples TRBV9 to TRBJ2-2; TRBD1 matches at 9 bases. Trimming took 3 bases from V and 6 from J; bases not matched to a gene: 6. CDR1 SGDLS and CDR2 YYNGEE come from the germline V gene. The CDR3 is 15 amino acids. The CDR3 sequence is CASSDGTGRAGELFF. The CDR3 DNA reads TGTGCCAGCAGCGATGGGACAGGGCGAGCCGGGGAGCTGTTTTTT.

The chain recombines TRBV11-2 with TRBJ2-7, with D possibly being TRBD2 (5 bases). Germline V gene sequence: CDR1 SGHAT, CDR2 FQNNGV. V gave up 0 bases and J gave up 6 bases, with 21 bases separating them. CDR3 length equals 17 residues. The CDR3: CASSLDRVAGSRSEQYF. For the CDR3, the DNA is TGTGCCAGCAGCTTAGATAGAGTGGCGGGTTCAAGGTCCGAGCAGTACTTC.

The rearrangement joins TRBV5-6 to TRBJ2-1, with 7 bases fitting TRBD1. V lost 4 bases, J lost 9 bases, and 10 bases stayed unmatched. Germline loops: CDR1 SGHDT, CDR2 YYEEEE. There are 14 residues in the CDR3. As DNA, the CDR3 is TGTGCCAGCAGCGAGGACAGGTTTGGGGCTGAGCAGTTCTTC. Translated: CASSEDRFGAEQFF.

Only one count was recorded for this clone. This chain uses TRBV11-2 with TRBJ1-4; 11 bases are shared with TRBD1. Germline V lookup: CDR1 SGHAT, CDR2 FQNNGV. V trimming: 5 bases; J trimming: 6 bases; junction bases outside the gene matches: 8. The CDR3 consists of 16 residues. The DNA of the CDR3 is TGTGCCAGCAGCCGACTCCAGGGACAGGGGGATGAAAAACTGTTTTTT. Translation: CASSRLQGQGDEKLFF.

The V call is TRBV13, the J call TRBJ2-1; 9 nucleotides agree with TRBD2. CDR1 and CDR2 (germline): PRHDT, FYEKMQ (reference sequence). The CDR3 length is 15 residues. The V gene end was trimmed by 3 bases and the J gene end by 0 bases; junction bases not matched to a gene: 0. The CDR3 spells CASSFSGSSYNEQFF. DNA for the CDR3: TGTGCCAGCAGCTTTAGCGGGAGCTCCTACAATGAGCAGTTCTTC.

Only a few counts were recorded for this clone. The rearrangement joins TRBV5-1 to TRBJ2-2, with D perhaps matching TRBD1 (6 bases). This CDR3 is 15 amino acids long. CDR1 is SGHRS, CDR2 YFSETQ, per germline. The V gene lost 3 bases and the J gene lost 3 bases, with 12 bases spanning the gap. In DNA form, the CDR3 reads TGCGCCAGCAGCTCCCCGGACAGATACACCGGGGAGCTGTTTTTT. Amino acids: CASSSPDRYTGELFF.

The chain uses TRBV9 and TRBJ1-2; D gene ambiguous. The CDR3 runs 15 residues. V gave up 0 bases and J gave up 4 bases, with 13 bases separating them. Germline CDR1 SGDLS, CDR2 YYNGEE. CDR3 nucleotide sequence: TGTGCCAGCAGCGTAGACCCAGGCCAGACCTATGGCTACACCTTC. Protein product: CASSVDPGQTYGYTF.